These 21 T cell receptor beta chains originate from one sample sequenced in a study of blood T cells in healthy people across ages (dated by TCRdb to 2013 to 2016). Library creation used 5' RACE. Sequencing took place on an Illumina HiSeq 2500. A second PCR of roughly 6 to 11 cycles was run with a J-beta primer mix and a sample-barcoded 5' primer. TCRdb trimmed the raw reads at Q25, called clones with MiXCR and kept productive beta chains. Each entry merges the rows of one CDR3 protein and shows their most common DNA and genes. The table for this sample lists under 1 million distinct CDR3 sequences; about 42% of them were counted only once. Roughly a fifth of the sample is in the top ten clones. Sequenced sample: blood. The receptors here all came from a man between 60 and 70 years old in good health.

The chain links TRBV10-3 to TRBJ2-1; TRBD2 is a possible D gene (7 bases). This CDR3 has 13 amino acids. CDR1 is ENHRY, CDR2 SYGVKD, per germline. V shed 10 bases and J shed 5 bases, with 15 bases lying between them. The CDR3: CATRGGADNEQFF. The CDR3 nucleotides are TGTGCCACTAGGGGGGGGGCGGACAATGAGCAGTTCTTC.

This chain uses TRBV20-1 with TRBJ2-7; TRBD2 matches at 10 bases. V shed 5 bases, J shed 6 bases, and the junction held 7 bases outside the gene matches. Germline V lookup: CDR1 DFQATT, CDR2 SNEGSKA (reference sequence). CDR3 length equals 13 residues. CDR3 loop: CSAPMASGGEQYF. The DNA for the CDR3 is TGCAGTGCTCCCATGGCTAGCGGGGGCGAGCAGTACTTC.

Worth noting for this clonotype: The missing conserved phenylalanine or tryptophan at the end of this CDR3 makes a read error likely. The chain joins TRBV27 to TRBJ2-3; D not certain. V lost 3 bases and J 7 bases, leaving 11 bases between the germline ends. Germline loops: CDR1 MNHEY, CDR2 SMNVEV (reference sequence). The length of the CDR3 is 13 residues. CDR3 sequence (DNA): TGTGCCAGCAGTTTGGTTCCTCTCCATACGCAGTATTTA. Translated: CASSLVPLHTQYL.

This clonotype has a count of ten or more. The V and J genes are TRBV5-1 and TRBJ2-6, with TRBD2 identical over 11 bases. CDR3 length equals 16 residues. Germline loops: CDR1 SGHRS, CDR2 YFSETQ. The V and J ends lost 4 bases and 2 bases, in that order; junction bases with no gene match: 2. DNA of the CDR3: TGCGCCAGCAGCCTAGCGGGGGGCACTGGGGCCAACGTCCTGACTTTC. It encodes CASSLAGGTGANVLTF.

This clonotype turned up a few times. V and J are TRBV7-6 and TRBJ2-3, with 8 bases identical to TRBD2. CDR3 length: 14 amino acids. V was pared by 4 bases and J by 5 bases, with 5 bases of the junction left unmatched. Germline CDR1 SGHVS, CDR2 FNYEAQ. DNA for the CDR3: TGTGCCAGCAGCTCGACGGGGGGGCAAGATACGCAGTATTTT. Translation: CASSSTGGQDTQYF.

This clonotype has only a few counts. CDR3 coding DNA: TGCAGTGCTAGAATTGACAGCGCTGAAGCTTTCTTT. Amino acids: CSARIDSAEAFF. V is TRBV20-1 and J is TRBJ1-1, with D maybe TRBD1 (5 bases). With 2 bases removed from V and 6 bases from J, the gap between germline ends came to 10 bases. Germline assignment: CDR1 DFQATT and CDR2 SNEGSKA (reference sequence). This CDR3 has 12 amino acids.

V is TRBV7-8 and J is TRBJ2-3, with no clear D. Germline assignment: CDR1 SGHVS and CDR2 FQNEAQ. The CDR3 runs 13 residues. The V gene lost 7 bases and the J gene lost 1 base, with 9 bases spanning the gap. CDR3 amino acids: CASNQDRTDTQYF. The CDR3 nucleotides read TGTGCCAGCAACCAGGACCGCACAGATACGCAGTATTTT. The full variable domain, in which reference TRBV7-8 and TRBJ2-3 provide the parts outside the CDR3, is GAGVSQSPRYKVAKRGQDVALRCDPISGHVSLFWYQQALGQGPEFLTYFQNEAQLDKSGLPSDRFFAERPEGSVSTLKIQRTQQEDSAVYLCASNQDRTDTQYFGPGTRLTVL.

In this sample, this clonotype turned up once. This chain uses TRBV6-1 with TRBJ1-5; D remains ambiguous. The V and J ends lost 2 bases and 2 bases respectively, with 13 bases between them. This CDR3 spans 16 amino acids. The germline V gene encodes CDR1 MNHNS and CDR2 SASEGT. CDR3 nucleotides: TGTGCCAGCAGTGAATTTGCGAAGGACGGCAATCAGCCCCAGCATTTT. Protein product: CASSEFAKDGNQPQHF.

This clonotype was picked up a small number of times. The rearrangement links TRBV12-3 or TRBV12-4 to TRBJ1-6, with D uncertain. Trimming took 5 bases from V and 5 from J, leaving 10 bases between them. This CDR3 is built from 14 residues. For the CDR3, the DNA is TGTGCCAGCAGTCCCGGCGACCATAATTCACCCCTCCACTTT. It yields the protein CASSPGDHNSPLHF.

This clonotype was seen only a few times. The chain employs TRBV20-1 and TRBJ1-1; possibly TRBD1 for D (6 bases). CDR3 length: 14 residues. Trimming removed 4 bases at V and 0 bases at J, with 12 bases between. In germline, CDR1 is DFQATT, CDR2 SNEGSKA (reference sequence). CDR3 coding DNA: TGCAGTGCTAAGGGGGGGGGCCTGAACACTGAAGCTTTCTTT. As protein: CSAKGGGLNTEAFF.

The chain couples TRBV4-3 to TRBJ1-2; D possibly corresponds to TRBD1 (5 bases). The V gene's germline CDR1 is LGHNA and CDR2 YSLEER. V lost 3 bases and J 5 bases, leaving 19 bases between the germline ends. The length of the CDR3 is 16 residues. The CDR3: CASSQYQDGAPYGYTF. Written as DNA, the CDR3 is TGCGCCAGCAGCCAGTACCAGGACGGGGCCCCTTATGGCTACACCTTC.

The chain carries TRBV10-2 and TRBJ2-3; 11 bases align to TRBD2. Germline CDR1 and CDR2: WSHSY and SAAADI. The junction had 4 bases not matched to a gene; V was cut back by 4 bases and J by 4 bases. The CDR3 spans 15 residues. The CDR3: CASSVLLAGADTQYF. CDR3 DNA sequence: TGCGCCAGCAGTGTTTTACTAGCGGGGGCAGATACGCAGTATTTT.

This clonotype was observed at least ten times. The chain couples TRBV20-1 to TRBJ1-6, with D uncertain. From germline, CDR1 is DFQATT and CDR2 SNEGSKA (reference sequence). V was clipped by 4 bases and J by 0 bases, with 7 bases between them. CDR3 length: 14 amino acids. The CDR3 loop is CSATESSYNSPLHF. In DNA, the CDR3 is TGCAGTGCTACGGAAAGCTCCTATAATTCACCCCTCCACTTT.

This chain's CDR3 is CASSLTPRSGTQYF. Here the CDR3 DNA reads TGTGCCAGCAGTTTGACACCCCGTAGTGGGACCCAGTACTTC. V usage is TRBV12-3 or TRBV12-4 and J usage is TRBJ2-5; D is unclear. The CDR3 extends over 14 amino acids. V lost 3 bases and J lost 7, with 15 bases in between.

In DNA form, the CDR3 reads TGTGCCAGCAGCTCAGGGCTACAGGGGTGGAGCACTGAAGCTTTCTTT. Its protein product is CASSSGLQGWSTEAFF. The chain recombines TRBV7-2 with TRBJ1-1; the match to TRBD1 covers 7 bases. This CDR3 contains 16 residues. Germline trimming cut 4 bases from V and 4 bases from J; bases unmatched to any gene: 12. CDR1 and CDR2 (germline): SGHTA, FQGNSA.

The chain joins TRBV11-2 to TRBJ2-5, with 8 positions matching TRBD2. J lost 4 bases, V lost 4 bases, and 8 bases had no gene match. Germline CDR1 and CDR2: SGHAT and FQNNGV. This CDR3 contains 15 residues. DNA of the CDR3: TGTGCCAGCAGCTCAATAGCGGGGTCCTTAGAGACCCAGTACTTC. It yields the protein CASSSIAGSLETQYF.

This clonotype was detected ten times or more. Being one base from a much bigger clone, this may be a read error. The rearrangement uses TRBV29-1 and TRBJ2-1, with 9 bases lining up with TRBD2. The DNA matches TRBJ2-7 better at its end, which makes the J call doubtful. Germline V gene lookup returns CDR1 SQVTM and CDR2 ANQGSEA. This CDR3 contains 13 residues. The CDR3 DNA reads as TGCAGCGGGGGGACTAGCCTTTACAATGAGCAGTACTTC. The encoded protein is CSGGTSLYNEQYF.

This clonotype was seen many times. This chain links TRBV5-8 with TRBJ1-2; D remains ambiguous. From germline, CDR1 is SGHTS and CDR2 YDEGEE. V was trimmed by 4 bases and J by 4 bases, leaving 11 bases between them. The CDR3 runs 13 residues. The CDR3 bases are TGTGCCAGCAGCCCGCCTAACGTCTATGGCTACACCTTC. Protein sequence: CASSPPNVYGYTF.

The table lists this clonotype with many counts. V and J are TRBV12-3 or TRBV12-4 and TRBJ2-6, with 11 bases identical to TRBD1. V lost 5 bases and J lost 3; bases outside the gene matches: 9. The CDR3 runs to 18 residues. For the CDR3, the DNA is TGTGCCAGCAGTCCCCGGGACAGGGGGATTAGTGGGGCCAACGTCCTGACTTTC. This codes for CASSPRDRGISGANVLTF.

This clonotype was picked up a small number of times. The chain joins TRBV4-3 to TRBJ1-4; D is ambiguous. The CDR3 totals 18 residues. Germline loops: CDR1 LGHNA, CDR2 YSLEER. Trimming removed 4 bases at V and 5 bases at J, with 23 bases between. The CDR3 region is CASSPSPQAQYMNEKLFF. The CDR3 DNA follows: TGCGCCAGCAGCCCCTCCCCCCAGGCCCAATATATGAATGAAAAACTGTTTTTT.

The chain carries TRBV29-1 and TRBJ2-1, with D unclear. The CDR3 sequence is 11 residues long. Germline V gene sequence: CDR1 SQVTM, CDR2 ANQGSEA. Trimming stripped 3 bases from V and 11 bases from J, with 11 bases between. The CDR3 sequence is CSVEWQRKQFF. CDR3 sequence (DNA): TGCAGCGTTGAGTGGCAGAGAAAGCAGTTCTTC.